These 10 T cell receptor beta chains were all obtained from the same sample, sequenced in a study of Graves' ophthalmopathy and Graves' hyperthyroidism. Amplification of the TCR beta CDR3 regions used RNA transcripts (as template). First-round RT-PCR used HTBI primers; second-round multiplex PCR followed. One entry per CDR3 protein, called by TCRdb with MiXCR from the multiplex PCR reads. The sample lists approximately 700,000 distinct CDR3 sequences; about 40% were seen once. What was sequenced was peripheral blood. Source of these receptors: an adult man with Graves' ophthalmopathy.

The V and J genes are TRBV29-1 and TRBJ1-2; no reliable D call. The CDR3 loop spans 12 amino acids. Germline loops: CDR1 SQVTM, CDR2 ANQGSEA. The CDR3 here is CSDGGRGYGYTF. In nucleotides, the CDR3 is TGCAGTGACGGTGGCCGGGGCTATGGCTACACCTTC.

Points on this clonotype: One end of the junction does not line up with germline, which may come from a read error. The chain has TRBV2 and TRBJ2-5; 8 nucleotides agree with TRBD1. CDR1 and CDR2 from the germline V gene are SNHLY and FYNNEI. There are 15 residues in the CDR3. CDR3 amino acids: CASSFADRDLEAQYF. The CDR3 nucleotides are TGTGCCAGCAGCTTCGCGGACAGGGATTTAGAGGCCCAGTACTTC.

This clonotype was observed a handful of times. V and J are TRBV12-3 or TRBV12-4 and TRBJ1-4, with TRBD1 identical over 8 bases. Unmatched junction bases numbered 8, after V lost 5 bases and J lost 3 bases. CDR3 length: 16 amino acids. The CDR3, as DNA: TGTGCCAGCAGTCTCCAACAGGGGGTGTCTAATGAAAAACTGTTTTTT. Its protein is CASSLQQGVSNEKLFF.

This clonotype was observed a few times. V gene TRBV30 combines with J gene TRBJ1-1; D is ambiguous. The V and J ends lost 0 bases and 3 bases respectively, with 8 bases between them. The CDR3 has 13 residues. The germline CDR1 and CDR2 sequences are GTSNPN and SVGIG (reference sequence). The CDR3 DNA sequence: TGTGCCTGGAGTGTAGCGGTGTACACTGAAGCTTTCTTT. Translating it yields CAWSVAVYTEAFF.

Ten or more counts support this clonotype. In DNA form, the CDR3 reads TGTGCCAGCAGTTCCGGGCCCGGGGATGGCTACACCTTC. It yields the protein CASSSGPGDGYTF. The rearrangement links TRBV6-5 to TRBJ1-2; D is undetermined. V lost 4 bases and J 6 bases, leaving 12 bases between the germline ends. This CDR3 has 13 residues. Looked up from germline, CDR1 is MNHEY and CDR2 is SVGAGI.

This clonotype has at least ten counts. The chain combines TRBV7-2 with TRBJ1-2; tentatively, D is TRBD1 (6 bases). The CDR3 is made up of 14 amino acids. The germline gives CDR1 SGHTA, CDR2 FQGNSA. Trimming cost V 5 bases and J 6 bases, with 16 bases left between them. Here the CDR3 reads CASSPTLRGDGYTF. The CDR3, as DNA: TGTGCCAGCAGCCCCACCCTCAGGGGTGATGGCTACACCTTC.

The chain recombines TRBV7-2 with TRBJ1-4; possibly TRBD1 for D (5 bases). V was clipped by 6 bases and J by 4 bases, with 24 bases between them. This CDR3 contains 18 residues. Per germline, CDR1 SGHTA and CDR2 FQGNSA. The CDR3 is CASSRRAVPGILNEKLFF. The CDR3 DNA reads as TGTGCCAGCAGTCGCAGGGCCGTCCCAGGTATCCTTAATGAAAAACTGTTTTTT.

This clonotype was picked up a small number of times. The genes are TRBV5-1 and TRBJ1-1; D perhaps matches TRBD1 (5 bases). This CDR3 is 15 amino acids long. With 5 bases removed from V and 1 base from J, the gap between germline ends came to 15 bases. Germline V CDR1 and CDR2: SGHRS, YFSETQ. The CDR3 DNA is TGCGCCAGCAGTTCGGACGGGGCTAAGAACACTGAAGCTTTCTTT. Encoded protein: CASSSDGAKNTEAFF.

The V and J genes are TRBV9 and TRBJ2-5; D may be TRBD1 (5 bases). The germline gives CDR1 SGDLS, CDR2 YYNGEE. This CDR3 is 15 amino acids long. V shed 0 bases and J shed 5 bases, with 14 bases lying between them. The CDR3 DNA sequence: TGTGCCAGCAGCGTAGGGACACCGAGGAAGGAGACCCAGTACTTC. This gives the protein CASSVGTPRKETQYF. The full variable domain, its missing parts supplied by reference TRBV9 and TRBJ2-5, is DSGVTQTPKHLITATGQRVTLRCSPRSGDLSVYWYQQSLDQGLQFLIQYYNGEERAKGNILERFSAQQFPDLHSELNLSSLELGDSALYFCASSVGTPRKETQYFGPGTRLLVL.

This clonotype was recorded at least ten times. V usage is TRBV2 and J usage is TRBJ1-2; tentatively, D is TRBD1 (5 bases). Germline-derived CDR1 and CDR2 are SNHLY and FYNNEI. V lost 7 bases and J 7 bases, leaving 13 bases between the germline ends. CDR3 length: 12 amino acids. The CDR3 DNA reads TGTGCCAGCACCTTGAGTGGGGGTGGCTACACCTTC. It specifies CASTLSGGGYTF.